This T cell receptor (beta chain) came from a study of identical twins. Findings and caveats of the study: The degree of excess twin sharing was weaker in beta out-of-frame sequences. Zero-insertion results could be subject to partial confounding by invariant MAIT and iNKT cells. Reduced insertions were recorded for abundant cord blood beta clonotypes, with no such pattern in memory repertoires.

V shed 6 bases, J shed 8 bases, and the junction held 11 bases outside the gene matches. Germline V lookup: CDR1 SGHVS, CDR2 FNYEAQ. The CDR3 is 15 residues long. Template switching created a universal primer site, and the cDNA included unique molecular identifiers. TCRdb reprocessed the 5' RACE reads via MiXCR and lists one record per CDR3 protein. This sample has 400,000 to 500,000 distinct CDR3 sequences, with less than 20% found just once. This clonotype has ten or more counts. Its antigen is unknown. The clonotype comes from a man aged 50 or older in good health. The genes are TRBV7-6 and TRBJ2-1, with 9 bases lining up with TRBD2. Source material: naive T cells sorted from blood. The CDR3: CASSPLAGAVHEQFF. In DNA, the CDR3 is TGTGCCAGCAGTCCACTAGCGGGTGCCGTCCATGAGCAGTTCTTC.